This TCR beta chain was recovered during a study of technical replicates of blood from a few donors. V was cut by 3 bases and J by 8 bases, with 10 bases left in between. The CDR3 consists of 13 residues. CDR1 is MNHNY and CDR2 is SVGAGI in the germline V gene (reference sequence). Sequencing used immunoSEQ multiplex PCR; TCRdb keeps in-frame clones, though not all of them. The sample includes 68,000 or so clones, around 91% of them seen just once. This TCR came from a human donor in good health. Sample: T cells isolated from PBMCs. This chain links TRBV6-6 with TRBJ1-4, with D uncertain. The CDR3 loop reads CASSYRGSEKLFF. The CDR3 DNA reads TGTGCCAGCAGTTATCGGGGTAGCGAAAAACTGTTTTTT.